Following are 16 T cell receptor beta chains from one sample sequenced in a study of OX40 agonist ivuxolimab in advanced cancers. Here immunoSEQ multiplex PCR was the method, and the copy in TCRdb shows in-frame clones only, minus some. The sample records 76,000 or so clones, 85% to 90% being singletons. The sequenced sample was CD4+ or CD8+ T cells sorted from blood, obtained in a trial of the OX40 agonist ivuxolimab. The source is an adult with an advanced solid tumor such as melanoma, head and neck, liver or kidney cancer.

V is TRBV21-1 and J is TRBJ1-5; the table names TRBD1, a call not compared with the DNA. TRBV21-1 represents a pseudogene. The CDR3 is made up of 15 amino acids. The CDR3, as DNA: TGTGCCAGCAGCAAAGGGCGACAGGGAGGTCAGCCCCAGCATTTT. This gives the protein CASSKGRQGGQPQHF.

This chain connects TRBV7-3 to TRBJ2-1; TRBD1 might be the D (6 bases). CDR3 length equals 14 residues. The germline CDR1 and CDR2 sequences are SGHTA and FQGTGA. V lost 2 bases to trimming and J lost 4 bases, with 9 bases between them. CDR3: CASSLLQGYNEQFF. CDR3 DNA sequence: TGTGCCAGCAGCTTACTCCAGGGGTACAATGAGCAGTTCTTC. Variable domain in full (rest from reference TRBV7-3 and TRBJ2-1): GAGVSQTPSNKVTEKGKYVELRCDPISGHTALYWYRQSLGQGPEFLIYFQGTGAADDSGLPNDRFFAVRPEGSVSTLKIQRTERGDSAVYLCASSLLQGYNEQFFGPGTRLTVL.

The V and J genes are TRBV6-6 and TRBJ2-5; D possibly corresponds to TRBD1 (6 bases). The V gene lost 2 bases and the J gene lost 4 bases, with 17 bases spanning the gap. Germline V lookup: CDR1 MNHNY, CDR2 SVGAGI (reference sequence). CDR3 length equals 16 residues. The CDR3 DNA reads as TGTGCCAGCAGTTACCCGACAGGTTTCGGAGCAGAGACCCAGTACTTC. It specifies CASSYPTGFGAETQYF.

The V gene is TRBV27, the J gene TRBJ1-2; no clear D. Germline V CDR1 and CDR2: MNHEY, SMNVEV (reference sequence). Between the trimmed V and J ends, which lost 3 bases and 4 bases, there was a span of 15 bases. CDR3 length: 15 residues. CDR3 loop: CASSLWAGFGYGYTF. The CDR3 bases are TGTGCCAGCAGTTTGTGGGCCGGGTTTGGCTATGGCTACACCTTC.

The rearrangement links TRBV28 to TRBJ2-7; 7 bases are a match to TRBD2. CDR1 and CDR2 from the germline V gene are MDHEN and SYDVKM. The CDR3 length is 17 residues. V lost 3 bases and J lost 1; bases outside the gene matches: 12. This CDR3 reads CASSFRLAGEGSYEQYF. DNA for the CDR3: TGTGCCAGCAGTTTTCGGTTGGCGGGAGAAGGGTCCTACGAGCAGTACTTC.

The chain couples TRBV23-1 to TRBJ1-5, with 11 positions matching TRBD1. Being an ORF, TRBV23-1 has a function that is uncertain. The CDR3 is made up of 17 amino acids. Germline trimming cut 2 bases from V and 3 bases from J; bases unmatched to any gene: 6. The CDR3 reads CASSQKGQGEVNQPQHF. CDR3 nucleotide sequence: TGCGCCAGCAGTCAAAAGGGACAGGGGGAGGTCAATCAGCCCCAGCATTTT.

V is TRBV5-5 and J is TRBJ2-5, with TRBD1 as a possible D gene (5 bases). Looked up from germline, CDR1 is SGHKS and CDR2 is YYEKEE (reference sequence). The CDR3 has 14 residues. V was trimmed by 4 bases and J by 4 bases, leaving 14 bases between them. CDR3 in DNA: TGTGCCAGCAGCCCTCGGACATCTGTAGAGACCCAGTACTTC. Its protein product is CASSPRTSVETQYF.

This chain uses TRBV5-1 with TRBJ2-1; possibly TRBD2 for D (6 bases). The CDR3 length is 14 residues. Trimming stripped 4 bases from V and 7 bases from J, with 15 bases between. CDR1 and CDR2 from the germline V gene are SGHRS and YFSETQ. CDR3 nucleotides: TGCGCCAGCAGCCTGGAGGGGTCCAATAATGAGCAGTTCTTC. Translation: CASSLEGSNNEQFF.

This clone was seen only a few times. The chain uses TRBV21-1 and TRBJ1-2. TRBV21-1 is marked as a pseudogene. The CDR3 extends over 13 amino acids. This CDR3 is CASSPSCGYGYTF. The CDR3 DNA reads as TGTGCCAGCAGCCCCTCTTGCGGCTATGGCTACACCTTC.

The genes are TRBV6-6 and TRBJ2-7; D not certain. Germline values: CDR1 MNHNY, CDR2 SVGAGI (reference sequence). This CDR3 has 13 residues. The V gene lost 2 bases and the J gene lost 3 bases, with 8 bases spanning the gap. Here the CDR3 reads CASSYGVGYEQYF. CDR3 DNA: TGTGCCAGCAGTTACGGGGTGGGCTACGAGCAGTACTTC.

The chain links TRBV27 to TRBJ2-7, with D perhaps matching TRBD1 (6 bases). Per germline, CDR1 MNHEY and CDR2 SMNVEV (reference sequence). This CDR3 spans 14 amino acids. V shed 4 bases and J shed 0 bases, with 10 bases lying between them. CDR3 in DNA: TGTGCCAGCAGTTCAGGGGCCTTCTCCTACGAGCAGTACTTC. This codes for CASSSGAFSYEQYF.

The V call is TRBV7-9, the J call TRBJ2-7, with D unresolved. The germline V gene has CDR1 SEHNR and CDR2 FQNEAQ (reference sequence). The CDR3 covers 12 residues. With 4 bases removed from V and 0 bases from J, the gap between germline ends came to 4 bases. The CDR3 DNA reads TGTGCCAGCAGCTCCCACTCCTACGAGCAGTACTTC. This codes for CASSSHSYEQYF.

The J gene is TRBJ2-7, the V gene TRBV25-1; 9 bases map to TRBD1. V gave up 4 bases and J gave up 2 bases; unmatched junction bases: 3. CDR3 length: 14 residues. CDR1 MGHDK and CDR2 SYGVNS come from the germline V gene. DNA for the CDR3: TGTGCCAGCAGTGCCCGGACAGGGGCCTACGAGCAGTACTTC. Translating it yields CASSARTGAYEQYF.

This chain links TRBV11-2 with TRBJ2-3; D gene uncertain. This CDR3 is built from 13 residues. CDR1 and CDR2 from the germline V gene are SGHAT and FQNNGV. Trimming shortened V by 5 bases and J by 4 bases, and 10 bases separated the two germline ends. The CDR3 is CASSQPAPDTQYF. In DNA form, the CDR3 reads TGTGCCAGCAGCCAACCGGCCCCAGATACGCAGTATTTT.

CDR3 bases: TGCGCCAGCAGCTTGTACCAGGGGCGCACAGATACGCAGTATTTT. Residues: CASSLYQGRTDTQYF. This rearrangement joins TRBV5-1 to TRBJ2-3, with D maybe TRBD1 (6 bases). V lost 1 base and J 1 base, leaving 10 bases between the germline ends. The CDR3 extends over 15 amino acids. Germline V gene data show CDR1 as SGHRS and CDR2 as YFSETQ.

The genes are TRBV7-2 and TRBJ2-2; 10 positions agree with TRBD2. V was pared by 5 bases and J by 8 bases, with 8 bases of the junction left unmatched. The CDR3 spans 15 residues. The germline CDR1 and CDR2 sequences are SGHTA and FQGNSA. CDR3 nucleotide sequence: TGTGCCAGCAGCCCCGGACTAGCGGAGACTGGGGAGCTGTTTTTT. Translation gives CASSPGLAETGELFF.